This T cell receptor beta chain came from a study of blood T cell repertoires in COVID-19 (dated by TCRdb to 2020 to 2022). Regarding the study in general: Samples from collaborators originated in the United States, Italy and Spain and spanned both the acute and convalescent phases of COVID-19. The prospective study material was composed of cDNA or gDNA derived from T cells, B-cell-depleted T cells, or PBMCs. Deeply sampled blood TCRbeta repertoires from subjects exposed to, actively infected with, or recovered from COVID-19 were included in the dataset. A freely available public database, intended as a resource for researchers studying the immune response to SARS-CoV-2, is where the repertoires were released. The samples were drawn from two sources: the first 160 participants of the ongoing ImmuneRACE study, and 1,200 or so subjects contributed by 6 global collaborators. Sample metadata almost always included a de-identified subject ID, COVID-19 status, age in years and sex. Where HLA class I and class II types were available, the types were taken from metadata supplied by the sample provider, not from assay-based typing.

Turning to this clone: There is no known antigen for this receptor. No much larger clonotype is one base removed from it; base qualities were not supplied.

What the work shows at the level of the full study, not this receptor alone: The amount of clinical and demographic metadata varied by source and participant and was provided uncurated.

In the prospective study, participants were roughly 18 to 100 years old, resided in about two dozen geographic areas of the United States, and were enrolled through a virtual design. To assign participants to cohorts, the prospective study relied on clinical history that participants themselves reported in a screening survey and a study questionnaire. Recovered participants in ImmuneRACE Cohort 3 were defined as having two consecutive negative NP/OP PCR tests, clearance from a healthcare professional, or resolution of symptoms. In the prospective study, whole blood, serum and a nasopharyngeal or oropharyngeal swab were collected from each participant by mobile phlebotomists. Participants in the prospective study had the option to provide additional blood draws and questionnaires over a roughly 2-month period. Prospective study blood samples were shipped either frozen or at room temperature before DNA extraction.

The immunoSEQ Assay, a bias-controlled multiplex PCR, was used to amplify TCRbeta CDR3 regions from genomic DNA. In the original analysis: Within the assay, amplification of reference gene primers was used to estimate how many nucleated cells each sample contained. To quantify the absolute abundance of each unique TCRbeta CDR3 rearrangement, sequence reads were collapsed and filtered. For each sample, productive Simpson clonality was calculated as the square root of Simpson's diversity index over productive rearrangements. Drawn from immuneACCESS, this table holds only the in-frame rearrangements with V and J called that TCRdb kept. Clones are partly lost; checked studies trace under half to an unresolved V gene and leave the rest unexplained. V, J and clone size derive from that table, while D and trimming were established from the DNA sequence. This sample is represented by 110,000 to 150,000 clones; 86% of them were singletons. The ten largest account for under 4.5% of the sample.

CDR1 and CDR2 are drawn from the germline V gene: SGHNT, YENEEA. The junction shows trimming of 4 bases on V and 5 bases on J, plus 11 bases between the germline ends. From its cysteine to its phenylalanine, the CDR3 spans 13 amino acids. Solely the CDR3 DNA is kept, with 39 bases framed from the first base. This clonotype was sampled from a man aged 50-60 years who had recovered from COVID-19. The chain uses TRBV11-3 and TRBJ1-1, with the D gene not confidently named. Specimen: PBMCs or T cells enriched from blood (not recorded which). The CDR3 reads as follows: CASSWHGVTEAFF. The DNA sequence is TGTGCCAGCAGCTGGCACGGGGTGACTGAAGCTTTCTTT. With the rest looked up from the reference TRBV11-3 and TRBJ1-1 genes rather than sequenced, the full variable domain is EAGVVQSPRYKIIEKKQPVAFWCNPISGHNTLYWYLQNLGQGPELLIRYENEEAVDDSQLPKDRFSAERLKGVDSTLKIQPAELGDSAVYLCASSWHGVTEAFFGQGTRLTVV.